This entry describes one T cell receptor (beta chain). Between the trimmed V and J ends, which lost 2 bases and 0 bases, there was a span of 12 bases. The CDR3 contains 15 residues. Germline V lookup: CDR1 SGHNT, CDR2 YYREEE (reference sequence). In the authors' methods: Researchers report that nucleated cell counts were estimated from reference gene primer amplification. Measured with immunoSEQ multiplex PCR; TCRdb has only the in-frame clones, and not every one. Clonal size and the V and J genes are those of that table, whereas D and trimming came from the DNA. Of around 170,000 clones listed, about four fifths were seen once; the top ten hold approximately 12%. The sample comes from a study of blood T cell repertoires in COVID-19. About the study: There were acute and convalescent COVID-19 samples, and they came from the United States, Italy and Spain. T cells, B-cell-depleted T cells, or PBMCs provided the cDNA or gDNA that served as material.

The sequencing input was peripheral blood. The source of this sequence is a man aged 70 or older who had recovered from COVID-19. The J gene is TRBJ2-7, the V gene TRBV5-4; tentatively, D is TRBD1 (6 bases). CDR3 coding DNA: TGTGCCAGCAGCTTAGGGGGACACAACTCCTACGAGCAGTACTTC. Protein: CASSLGGHNSYEQYF.